The 10 T cell receptor beta chains listed next were all sequenced from one sample in a study of patients and donors after allogeneic stem cell transplantation. One entry per CDR3 protein, called by TCRdb with MiXCR from the RT-PCR reads. The table shows roughly 180,000 distinct CDR3 sequences, with more than 35% occurring only once. Sequenced material: blood, either unsorted or a sorted T cell fraction (not recorded which). These receptors originate from a human donor who was either an allogeneic HSCT recipient or a stem cell or donor lymphocyte infusion donor (not recorded which). It is not recorded whose cells these are; they may come from a transplant donor.

The chain employs TRBV28 and TRBJ2-2; a possible D gene is TRBD2 (6 bases). Germline CDR1 reads MDHEN; CDR2 reads SYDVKM. The CDR3 consists of 14 residues. The V gene lost 10 bases and the J gene lost 0 bases, with 12 bases spanning the gap. CDR3 sequence reads: CATAEGPNTGELFF. The CDR3 DNA is TGTGCCACCGCGGAGGGCCCGAACACCGGGGAGCTGTTTTTT.

This chain joins TRBV13 and TRBJ1-1; TRBD1 is a possible D gene (5 bases). CDR3 length equals 13 residues. The germline V and J ends were trimmed by 2 bases and 4 bases, with 8 bases remaining between them. In germline, CDR1 is PRHDT, CDR2 FYEKMQ (reference sequence). CDR3 sequence: CASSLRGRTEAFF. CDR3 sequence (DNA): TGTGCCAGCAGCTTACGGGGACGCACTGAAGCTTTCTTT.

This clonotype has more than one count but fewer than ten. J is TRBJ1-1 and V is TRBV29-1; no reliable D call. The V gene lost 4 bases and the J gene lost 0 bases, with 9 bases spanning the gap. The CDR3 consists of 13 residues. CDR1 SQVTM and CDR2 ANQGSEA come from the germline V gene. CDR3 loop: CSVGVGLNTEAFF. For the CDR3, the DNA is TGCAGCGTTGGGGTAGGATTGAACACTGAAGCTTTCTTT.

The genes are TRBV14 and TRBJ2-2; D uncertain. V gave up 0 bases and J gave up 5 bases, with 7 bases separating them. CDR1 and CDR2 (germline): SGHDN, FVKESK. The CDR3 has 14 residues. The CDR3: CASSQDLGTGELFF. The CDR3 DNA reads TGTGCCAGCAGCCAAGATCTCGGAACCGGGGAGCTGTTTTTT. The full variable domain, in which reference TRBV14 and TRBJ2-2 provide the parts outside the CDR3, is EAGVTQFPSHSVIEKGQTVTLRCDPISGHDNLYWYRRVMGKEIKFLLHFVKESKQDESGMPNNRFLAERTGGTYSTLKVQPAELEDSGVYFCASSQDLGTGELFFGEGSRLTVL.

This chain connects TRBV3-1 to TRBJ2-1; D may be TRBD2 (5 bases). This CDR3 has 14 amino acids. Trimming left V 0 bases short and J 6 bases short, with 9 bases between. Germline CDR1 LGHDT, CDR2 YNNKEL (reference sequence). CDR3 sequence: CASSQDRRFNEQFF. Here the CDR3 DNA reads TGTGCCAGCAGCCAAGATCGGAGGTTCAATGAGCAGTTCTTC.

The chain couples TRBV7-9 to TRBJ1-5; D is ambiguous. V lost 1 base to trimming and J lost 2 bases, with 12 bases between them. CDR1 is SEHNR and CDR2 is FQNEAQ in the germline V gene (reference sequence). CDR3 length equals 16 residues. The DNA for the CDR3 is TGTGCCAGCAGCTTAGGAGGTGGAAAAGGCAATCAGCCCCAGCATTTT. Translated, it gives CASSLGGGKGNQPQHF. Drawing the rest from reference TRBV7-9 and TRBJ1-5, the complete variable domain is DTGVSQNPRHKITKRGQNVTFRCDPISEHNRLYWYRQTLGQGPEFLTYFQNEAQLEKSRLLSDRFSAERPKGSFSTLEIQRTEQGDSAMYLCASSLGGGKGNQPQHFGDGTRLSIL.

This clonotype has more than one count but fewer than ten. The rearrangement links TRBV4-2 to TRBJ1-5; D is undetermined. V lost 0 bases and J lost 5, with 8 bases in between. Germline CDR1 reads LGHNA; CDR2 reads YNFKEQ. The CDR3 is 14 amino acids. CDR3 DNA sequence: TGTGCCAGCAGCCAAGAAGCAGATGATCAGCCCCAGCATTTT. Its translation: CASSQEADDQPQHF.

The chain has TRBV12-3 or TRBV12-4 and TRBJ1-1, with D perhaps matching TRBD1 (5 bases). This CDR3 region has 14 residues. V was cut by 6 bases and J by 0 bases, with 11 bases left in between. CDR3 sequence (DNA): TGTGCCAGCAGCTCACAGGTAATGAACACTGAAGCTTTCTTT. Encoded protein: CASSSQVMNTEAFF.

The chain carries TRBV18 and TRBJ2-1; D ambiguous. This CDR3 is built from 14 residues. The germline V and J ends were trimmed by 2 bases and 2 bases, with 7 bases remaining between them. CDR1 and CDR2 from the germline V gene are KGHSH and LQKENI. This CDR3 is CASSPREAYNEQFF. The CDR3 DNA reads TGTGCCAGCTCACCAAGGGAAGCCTACAATGAGCAGTTCTTC.

The chain recombines TRBV24-1 with TRBJ1-5; tentatively, D is TRBD1 (5 bases). Germline assignment: CDR1 KGHDR and CDR2 SFDVKD. The V end was cut by 3 bases, the J end by 0 bases, with 14 bases between. CDR3 size: 17 residues. DNA of the CDR3: TGTGCCACCAGTGATCCCGGGGACGAGAATAGCAATCAGCCCCAGCATTTT. Its protein is CATSDPGDENSNQPQHF.